The sequence of this T cell receptor beta chain was determined in a study of molecular identifiers for immune sequencing clone quantification. Deletions cut 6 bases from V and 7 bases from J, with 22 bases between. Germline CDR1 and CDR2: MNHEY and SVGEGT. The CDR3 has 15 residues. With regard to this clonotype: Its antigen is currently unknown.

Previously described methods and listed TCR primers were used for bulk TCR libraries. TCRdb reanalysed the PCR reads using MiXCR and keeps one entry per CDR3 protein. The table includes hundreds of thousands of distinct CDR3 sequences, over 25% detected once. Naive CD8 T cells underwent sorting with the CD8+CD4-CCR7+CD45RA+ definition. Findings and limits, study-wide: Spiked Jurkat TCR RNA from one cell was reportedly detectable among roughly 910,000 naive cells.

The sequence was collected from a human donor in good health. Some libraries in this study had Jurkat cell RNA spiked in. The sequenced material came from naive CD8+ T cells from blood, with Jurkat cell RNA spiked in. Specified subset: FACS-sorted CD8+CD4-CCR7+CD45RA+ naive T cells. The J gene is TRBJ2-7, the V gene TRBV6-2 or TRBV6-3, with D possibly being TRBD2 (5 bases). CDR3 nucleotides: TGTGCCAGCAGCCCCTTCAAGCCGGAGGTACAGGAGCAGTACTTC. As protein: CASSPFKPEVQEQYF.